The subject of this entry is one T cell receptor beta chain. The antigen remains undetermined. The data originate from a study of graft-versus-host responses after intestinal transplantation. For the study at large: Anti-thymocyte globulin was used for induction in all recipients, who then took tacrolimus and steroids for approximately 3 years.

CDR3 length: 12 amino acids. V lost 9 bases and J 1 base, leaving 9 bases between the germline ends. Germline V lookup: CDR1 MNHNS, CDR2 SASEGT. Study observations and caveats: GvH clones turned up in recipient marrow; some had shown up first in ileum or blood.

TCRdb keeps only in-frame clones here, not all; method: immunoSEQ multiplex PCR. This sample has around 100,000 clones, with roughly nine tenths found just once. V gene TRBV6-1 combines with J gene TRBJ1-1; D gene unclear. The input for sequencing was unstimulated CD4+ T cells sorted from spleen or lymph node cells, taken before transplant. The clonotype was recovered from a human donor who was the organ donor for an intestinal transplant. CDR3: CARWGPNTEAFF. CDR3 DNA sequence: TGTGCCAGGTGGGGTCCGAACACTGAAGCTTTCTTT.